What follows describes a single T cell receptor beta chain. What it binds is unknown. The record originates from a study of early T cells in non-severe SARS-CoV-2 infection. Study summary: Sequencing used unsorted whole-blood bulk RNA, so chains lack pairing. Overall study results and limits: Matching against VDJdb likely underestimated virus-specific expansions, favoring anti-spike CD8.

Individual cDNA molecules received unique molecular identifiers. Each CDR3 protein gets one entry after TCRdb re-called the 5' RACE reads with MiXCR. The sample records 40,000 to 55,000 distinct CDR3 sequences, around 23% being singletons. This TCR was sampled from an adult who was a healthcare worker with PCR-confirmed SARS-CoV-2 infection or an uninfected control (not recorded which). Here the sequenced sample was whole blood, taken at baseline.

The CDR3 nucleotides read TGTGCCAGCAACTCCCCGGACCCAGGGTGGCCCGATACGCAGTATTTT. Translation gives CASNSPDPGWPDTQYF. V and J are TRBV12-3 or TRBV12-4 and TRBJ2-3; TRBD1 is a possible D gene (5 bases). The CDR3 length is 16 residues. Trimming shortened V by 7 bases and J by 6 bases, and 23 bases separated the two germline ends.